A single sample is the source of the 20 T cell receptor beta chains below, sequenced in a study of CD8 T cells in Susac syndrome. Reverse transcription of 0.5 to 1 ug RNA was performed with random hexamers. TCRdb itself ran the immunoSEQ multiplex PCR reads through MiXCR, one entry per CDR3 protein. The data contain approximately 120,000 distinct CDR3 sequences, around 94% of them singletons. The specimen sequenced was CD8+ T cells from PBMCs. Receptors originate from a human donor with Susac syndrome.

The V gene is TRBV10-3, the J gene TRBJ2-7; D unresolved. This CDR3 contains 13 residues. With 6 bases removed from V and 2 bases from J, the gap between germline ends came to 11 bases. Germline V lookup: CDR1 ENHRY, CDR2 SYGVKD. The CDR3 DNA reads TGTGCCATCAGGGACGACCGGACCTACGAGCAGTACTTC. Translation gives CAIRDDRTYEQYF.

The V gene is TRBV20-1, the J gene TRBJ1-2; D unresolved. From germline, CDR1 is DFQATT and CDR2 SNEGSKA (reference sequence). The CDR3 extends over 13 amino acids. The ends were cut back, 3 bases at V and 7 bases at J, with 15 bases in the middle. CDR3 region: CSASQGLATGYTF. The CDR3 DNA reads TGCAGTGCTAGTCAAGGTCTTGCTACTGGCTACACCTTC.

The chain joins TRBV20-1 to TRBJ2-7, with unresolved D. The ends were cut back, 6 bases at V and 3 bases at J, with 21 bases in the middle. Germline V gene lookup returns CDR1 DFQATT and CDR2 SNEGSKA (reference sequence). The CDR3 sequence is 15 residues long. CDR3 sequence reads: CSAGHFEETYYEQYF. The CDR3 region has the DNA TGCAGTGCAGGGCATTTCGAAGAAACTTACTACGAGCAGTACTTC.

V usage is TRBV7-6 and J usage is TRBJ2-5; D is tentatively TRBD1 or TRBD2 (5 bases each). V lost 5 bases and J lost 6, with 10 bases in between. The CDR3 contains 12 residues. CDR1 and CDR2 from the germline V gene are SGHVS and FNYEAQ. The CDR3 spells CASSPGTQTQYF. CDR3 bases: TGTGCCAGCAGCCCTGGGACGCAGACCCAGTACTTC. The full variable domain, in which reference TRBV7-6 and TRBJ2-5 provide the parts outside the CDR3, is GAGVSQSPRYKVTKRGQDVALRCDPISGHVSLYWYRQALGQGPEFLTYFNYEAQQDKSGLPNDRFSAERPEGSISTLTIQRTEQRDSAMYRCASSPGTQTQYFGPGTRLLVL.

The rearrangement uses TRBV6-6 and TRBJ1-1; maybe TRBD1 (5 bases). CDR1 and CDR2 from the germline V gene are MNHNY and SVGAGI (reference sequence). This CDR3 contains 13 residues. The ends were cut back, 0 bases at V and 6 bases at J, with 8 bases in the middle. The CDR3: CASSYSPGSEAFF. DNA for the CDR3: TGTGCCAGCAGTTACTCGCCAGGGTCTGAAGCTTTCTTT.

The chain combines TRBV5-6 with TRBJ2-1, with D unresolved. Germline CDR1 is SGHDT and CDR2 is YYEEEE. The CDR3 runs 12 residues. The V end lost 2 bases, the J end lost 4 bases, and 4 bases lay between the germline ends. The CDR3 DNA follows: TGTGCCAGCAGCTTCGTGTACAATGAGCAGTTCTTC. It is translated as CASSFVYNEQFF. The full variable domain, completed using reference TRBV5-6 and TRBJ2-1, is DAGVTQSPTHLIKTRGQQVTLRCSPKSGHDTVSWYQQALGQGPQFIFQYYEEEERQRGNFPDRFSGHQFPNYSSELNVNALLLGDSALYLCASSFVYNEQFFGPGTRLTVL.

The chain employs TRBV27 and TRBJ2-2; D call uncertain. CDR3 size: 12 residues. CDR1 and CDR2 (germline): MNHEY, SMNVEV (reference sequence). V was shortened by 5 bases and J by 2 bases, with 3 bases between the two germline ends. The CDR3 reads CASSHNTGELFF. In DNA form, the CDR3 reads TGTGCCAGCAGTCACAACACCGGGGAGCTGTTTTTT.

The chain carries TRBV12-3 or TRBV12-4 and TRBJ2-2; 8 bases match TRBD2. This CDR3 is 17 amino acids long. V lost 5 bases, J lost 0 bases, and 8 bases stayed unmatched. The CDR3, as DNA: TGTGCCAGCAGTCCGCGGGGGGCCGACCCGAACACCGGGGAGCTGTTTTTT. It is translated as CASSPRGADPNTGELFF.

The chain recombines TRBV15 with TRBJ2-3, with 7 bases fitting TRBD1. J was trimmed by 4 bases and V by 3 bases; bases with no gene match: 10. The CDR3 extends over 16 amino acids. Germline V CDR1 and CDR2: LNHNV, YYDKDF (reference sequence). This chain's CDR3 is CATSSPTGDRPDTQYF. Here the CDR3 DNA reads TGTGCCACCAGCAGCCCTACAGGGGACCGGCCAGATACGCAGTATTTT.

In this sample, this clonotype turned up once. This chain connects TRBV6-4 to TRBJ2-3; D not certain. The CDR3 has 15 amino acids. CDR1 is MRHNA, CDR2 SNTAGT, per germline. V was trimmed by 0 bases and J by 1 base, leaving 8 bases between them. The CDR3 reads CASSDSLGGTDTQYF. The DNA for the CDR3 is TGTGCCAGCAGTGACTCTTTGGGCGGCACAGATACGCAGTATTTT.

The genes are TRBV19 and TRBJ2-7, with a possible D match to TRBD1 (5 bases). V was clipped by 2 bases and J by 4 bases, with 15 bases between them. The CDR3 covers 15 residues. Germline V gene lookup returns CDR1 LNHDA and CDR2 SQIVND (reference sequence). CDR3 sequence reads: CASSITTGQTYEQYF. The CDR3 DNA sequence: TGTGCCAGTAGTATAACTACAGGCCAGACTTACGAGCAGTACTTC.

This clonotype was picked up one time. The chain employs TRBV6-4 and TRBJ2-1; the match to TRBD2 covers 8 bases. V dropped 0 bases and J dropped 7; count of bases not matched to a gene: 5. The CDR3 covers 15 residues. The germline CDR1 and CDR2 sequences are MRHNA and SNTAGT. CDR3 nucleotides: TGTGCCAGCAGTGACTCAGCGGGAGTGGGAAATGAGCAGTTCTTC. Protein sequence: CASSDSAGVGNEQFF.

The rearrangement uses TRBV10-3 and TRBJ2-1; the match to TRBD2 covers 7 bases. V shed 0 bases and J 3 bases; nucleotides not matched to a gene: 5. CDR1 and CDR2 from the germline V gene are ENHRY and SYGVKD. The CDR3 extends over 16 amino acids. CDR3 in DNA: TGTGCCATCAGTGAGTCGTCGACTAGCAGCTACAATGAGCAGTTCTTC. Its protein is CAISESSTSSYNEQFF.

V and J are TRBV7-9 and TRBJ2-5; TRBD2 aligns across 10 bases. Germline CDR1 reads SEHNR; CDR2 reads FQNEAQ (reference sequence). The CDR3 extends over 17 amino acids. With V trimmed by 5 bases and J by 4 bases, 13 bases remained unmatched. CDR3 sequence (DNA): TGTGCCAGCAGCCCTCCGGGCAGCGGGAGGGCCGGAGAGACCCAGTACTTC. Residues: CASSPPGSGRAGETQYF.

The gene calls are TRBV20-1 and TRBJ2-1; 10 bases map to TRBD2. The CDR3 spans 14 residues. The ends lost 6 bases at V and 2 bases at J; junction bases unmatched: 4. Germline CDR1 is DFQATT and CDR2 is SNEGSKA (reference sequence). CDR3 DNA sequence: TGCAGTGCCCCGAGCGGGAGGGCCTACAATGAGCAGTTCTTC. It codes for CSAPSGRAYNEQFF.

V is TRBV4-1 and J is TRBJ2-1, with 8 positions matching TRBD2. V was pared by 1 base and J by 10 bases, with 3 bases of the junction left unmatched. The CDR3 runs to 13 residues. Germline values: CDR1 MGHRA, CDR2 YSYEKL. CDR3 loop: CASSQALAGEQFF. The CDR3 DNA reads as TGCGCCAGCAGCCAAGCCTTAGCGGGAGAGCAGTTCTTC.

CDR3 protein: CASSLEVLGGSYNEQFF. The CDR3 DNA reads TGTGCCAGCAGCTTAGAGGTTCTGGGGGGCTCCTACAATGAGCAGTTCTTC. The chain has TRBV7-6 and TRBJ2-1, with D tentatively TRBD2 (6 bases). CDR3 length equals 17 residues. Trimming stripped 1 base from V and 0 bases from J, with 13 bases between. Looked up from germline, CDR1 is SGHVS and CDR2 is FNYEAQ.

The chain uses TRBV2 and TRBJ2-5; 7 nucleotides line up with TRBD2. The CDR3 has 13 residues. The V segment lost 11 bases and the J segment 0 bases; nucleotides outside the gene matches: 6. Germline assignment: CDR1 SNHLY and CDR2 FYNNEI. The CDR3 DNA reads TGTGCCCAGCAGCGGGGATACCAAGAGACCCAGTACTTC. This encodes CAQQRGYQETQYF.

This chain connects TRBV5-4 to TRBJ2-7; D call uncertain. There are 15 residues in the CDR3. Germline CDR1 SGHNT, CDR2 YYREEE (reference sequence). Trimming took 2 bases from V and 4 from J, leaving 16 bases between them. Written as DNA, the CDR3 is TGTGCCAGCAGCTTTATCCCACAAAGGCCATACGAGCAGTACTTC. This gives the protein CASSFIPQRPYEQYF.

This chain connects TRBV6-4 to TRBJ2-1; 12 bases are a match to TRBD2. Germline CDR1 is MRHNA and CDR2 is SNTAGT. J gave up 6 bases and V 6 bases, and 9 bases lay outside the gene matches. This CDR3 is built from 16 residues. The CDR3 loop is CASSATASGGANEQFF. The DNA of the CDR3 is TGTGCCAGCAGCGCTACTGCTAGCGGGGGGGCCAATGAGCAGTTCTTC.